These 10 T cell receptor beta chains were sequenced from one sample in a study of cytomegalovirus exposure and HLA in healthy donors. Amplification used 60 Vbeta primers and 13 Jbeta primers. The assay was immunoSEQ multiplex PCR, and TCRdb's table has in-frame clones only and misses some. The sample shows 90,000 to 120,000 clones, 70% of them seen only once. Sequenced: PBMCs. The source of these receptors is a man aged 40-49 years in good health and CMV-seropositive.

In this sample, this clone turned up a few times. The chain is built from TRBV27 and TRBJ2-7; 11 positions match TRBD2. V trimming: 3 bases; J trimming: 6 bases; junction bases outside the gene matches: 7. Germline CDR1 is MNHEY and CDR2 is SMNVEV (reference sequence). The CDR3 spans 15 residues. The CDR3 sequence: CASSFFGTSGSEQYF. The CDR3 DNA is TGTGCCAGCAGTTTTTTCGGGACTAGCGGATCCGAGCAGTACTTC.

This chain connects TRBV30 to TRBJ2-7, with a tentative D call TRBD2 (5 bases). Germline V gene data show CDR1 as GTSNPN and CDR2 as SVGIG (reference sequence). The CDR3 runs to 14 residues. Deletions cut 3 bases from V and 5 bases from J, with 17 bases between. The CDR3 is CAWRIVGAEHEQYV. The DNA for the CDR3 is TGTGCCTGGAGAATTGTGGGAGCCGAACACGAGCAGTACGTC.

This chain joins TRBV19 and TRBJ1-2; TRBD1 aligns across 10 bases. Germline V gene data show CDR1 as LNHDA and CDR2 as SQIVND (reference sequence). V gave up 4 bases and J gave up 4 bases; unmatched junction bases: 3. This CDR3 contains 14 residues. CDR3 sequence reads: CASSTGQGPYGYTF. CDR3 bases: TGTGCCAGTAGTACGGGACAGGGGCCCTATGGCTACACCTTC.

In DNA form, the CDR3 reads TGTGCCAGCAAACCGGGACAACAACAAGAGACCCAGTACTTC. Encoded protein: CASKPGQQQETQYF. V is TRBV2 and J is TRBJ2-5; the D gene is possibly TRBD1 (6 bases). The CDR3 is made up of 14 amino acids. Trimming removed 7 bases at V and 2 bases at J, with 14 bases between. CDR1 and CDR2 from the germline V gene are SNHLY and FYNNEI.

The rearrangement links TRBV6-5 to TRBJ2-1; tentative D call: TRBD1 (6 bases). In germline, CDR1 is MNHEY, CDR2 SVGAGI. The CDR3 loop spans 13 amino acids. V was clipped by 4 bases and J by 9 bases, with 13 bases between them. CDR3 DNA: TGTGCCAGCAGTTCCGGACAGTTGGGTGAGCAGTTCTTC. Amino acids: CASSSGQLGEQFF.

The chain is built from TRBV6-5 and TRBJ2-7; 10 bases align to TRBD1. After removal of 4 bases from V and 1 base from J, the junction contained 4 bases not matched to a gene. The length of the CDR3 is 15 residues. Germline CDR1 and CDR2: MNHEY and SVGAGI. CDR3 protein: CASSLGQGVSYEQYF. The CDR3 coding sequence is TGTGCCAGCAGTTTAGGACAGGGGGTGTCCTACGAGCAGTACTTC.

The V and J genes are TRBV6-1 and TRBJ1-5; D not certain. This CDR3 comprises 14 residues. V lost 2 bases and J lost 3, with 8 bases in between. CDR1 is MNHNS and CDR2 is SASEGT in the germline V gene. The CDR3 spells CASSEKQFNQPQHF. As DNA, the CDR3 is TGTGCCAGCAGTGAAAAACAGTTCAATCAGCCCCAGCATTTT.

The chain joins TRBV23-1 to TRBJ2-1; 14 bases are shared with TRBD2. TRBV23-1 qualifies as an ORF whose function is uncertain. V was clipped by 7 bases and J by 4 bases; unmatched bases: 21. There are 21 residues in the CDR3. DNA of the CDR3: TGCGCCAGCAACCCCCGGGGAGGGCTCTCGACTAGCGGGAGGGATTACAATGAGCAGTTCTTC. Protein: CASNPRGGLSTSGRDYNEQFF.

V and J are TRBV7-9 and TRBJ2-1; 9 nucleotides align to TRBD2. J was trimmed by 7 bases and V by 8 bases; bases with no gene match: 9. The CDR3 runs 14 residues. Germline V lookup: CDR1 SEHNR, CDR2 FQNEAQ (reference sequence). CDR3 DNA: TGTGCCAGCTTAACCGGTCTAGCGGGAAATGAGCAGTTCTTC. This gives the protein CASLTGLAGNEQFF.

V and J are TRBV15 and TRBJ1-5; possible D gene TRBD1, 5 bases. In germline, CDR1 is LNHNV, CDR2 YYDKDF (reference sequence). The CDR3 has 15 amino acids. The ends were cut back, 0 bases at V and 6 bases at J, with 12 bases in the middle. CDR3 coding DNA: TGTGCCACCAGCAGAGACATTATAGGGGCTCAGCCCCAGCATTTT. Translated: CATSRDIIGAQPQHF. The whole variable domain, remainder taken from reference TRBV15 and TRBJ1-5, is DAMVIQNPRYQVTQFGKPVTLSCSQTLNHNVMYWYQQKSSQAPKLLFHYYDKDFNNEADTPDNFQSRRPNTSFCFLDIRSPGLGDTAMYLCATSRDIIGAQPQHFGDGTRLSIL.